Many counts were recorded for the clone carrying this TCR beta chain. Its antigen remains unidentified. Using its own MiXCR run on the RACE reads, TCRdb lists one record per CDR3 protein. The sample shows roughly 80,000 distinct CDR3 sequences, about 10% of them seen only once. The data derive from a study of human T cells and chemical hapten exposure. Whole-study results and caveats: Donor immune responses may differ from healthy people's, since all donors had alopecia. Expanded TCRs formed significantly more large CDR3 similarity clusters than controls. Patch test score tracked positively with PT1 expanded TCR counts. TCRs at high frequency, those above 1 in 1000, did not change with DPC sensitization.

Time point indicated: patch test 1, 2 weeks after DPC sensitization. The treatment: therapeutic diphenylcyclopropenone sensitization with weekly scalp DPC. The CDR3 length is 15 residues. The germline gives CDR1 MNHEY, CDR2 SVGEGT. Trimming pared 10 bases from V and 2 bases from J, leaving 18 bases between. This TCR came from a woman in her forties or fifties with alopecia areata. Some clones in this sample may be carry-over from other donors' samples. This chain links TRBV6-2 or TRBV6-3 with TRBJ1-5; no clear D gene. This material consisted of whole blood, taken in connection with sensitization to the hapten diphenylcyclopropenone (DPC). In DNA, the CDR3 is TGTGCCACCATGCGGGCGACGAATGGCAATCAGCCCCAGCATTTT. The encoded protein is CATMRATNGNQPQHF.